The sequence of this T cell receptor (beta chain) was determined in a study of CD8 T cells in Susac syndrome. Reverse transcription of roughly 0.5 to 1 ug RNA was performed with random hexamers. Multiplex PCR with immunoSEQ amplified the TCR beta CDR3 across 54 Vbeta and 13 Jbeta. A single record per CDR3 protein comes from TCRdb applying MiXCR to the immunoSEQ multiplex PCR reads. The data show approximately 130,000 distinct CDR3 sequences, 94% seen once. Isolation of CD8+ and CD4+ T cells was performed negatively, whereas enrichment of TEMRA cells was done by FACS. Input material: CD4+ T cells from PBMCs. The clonotype originates from a human donor in good health.

The DNA of the CDR3 is TGCAGCGTCGCCGCACAAATCTCCTACGAGCAGTACTTC. Encoded protein: CSVAAQISYEQYF. The chain is built from TRBV29-1 and TRBJ2-7; D is uncertain. Germline V gives CDR1 SQVTM, CDR2 ANQGSEA. The CDR3 totals 13 residues. V was shortened by 6 bases and J by 0 bases, with 12 bases between the two germline ends.